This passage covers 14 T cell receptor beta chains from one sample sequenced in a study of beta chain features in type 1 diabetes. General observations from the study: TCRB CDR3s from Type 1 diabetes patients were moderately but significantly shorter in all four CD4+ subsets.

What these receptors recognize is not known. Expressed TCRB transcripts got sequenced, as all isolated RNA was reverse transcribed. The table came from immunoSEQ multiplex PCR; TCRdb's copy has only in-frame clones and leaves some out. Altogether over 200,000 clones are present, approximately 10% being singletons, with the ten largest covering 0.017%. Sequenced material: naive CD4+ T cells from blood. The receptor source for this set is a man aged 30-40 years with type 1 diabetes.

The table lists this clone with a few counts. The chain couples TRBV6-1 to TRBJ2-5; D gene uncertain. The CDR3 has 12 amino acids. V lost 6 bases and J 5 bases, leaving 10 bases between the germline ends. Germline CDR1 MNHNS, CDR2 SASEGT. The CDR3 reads CASRDNRETQYF. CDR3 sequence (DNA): TGTGCCAGCAGAGACAATCGTGAGACCCAGTACTTC.

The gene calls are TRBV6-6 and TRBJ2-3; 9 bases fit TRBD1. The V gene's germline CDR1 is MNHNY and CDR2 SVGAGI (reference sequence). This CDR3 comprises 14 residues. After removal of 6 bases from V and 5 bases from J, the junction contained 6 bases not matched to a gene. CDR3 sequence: CASSSGTGIDTQYF. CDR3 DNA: TGTGCCAGCAGCTCCGGGACAGGGATAGATACGCAGTATTTT.

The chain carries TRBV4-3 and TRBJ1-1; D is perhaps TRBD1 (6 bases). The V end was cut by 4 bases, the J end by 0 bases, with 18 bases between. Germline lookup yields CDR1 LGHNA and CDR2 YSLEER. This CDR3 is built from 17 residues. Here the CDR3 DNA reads TGCGCCAGCAGCCGATCACAGGGAGACGGGGTGAACACTGAAGCTTTCTTT. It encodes CASSRSQGDGVNTEAFF.

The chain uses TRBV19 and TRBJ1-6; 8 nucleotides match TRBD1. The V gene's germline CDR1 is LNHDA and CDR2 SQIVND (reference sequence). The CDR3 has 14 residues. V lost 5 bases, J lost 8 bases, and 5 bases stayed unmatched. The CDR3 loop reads CASSLMTGDSPLHF. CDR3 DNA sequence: TGTGCCAGTAGTCTCATGACAGGGGATTCACCCCTCCACTTT. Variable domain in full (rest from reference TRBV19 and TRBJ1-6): DGGITQSPKYLFRKEGQNVTLSCEQNLNHDAMYWYRQDPGQGLRLIYYSQIVNDFQKGDIAEGYSVSREKKESFPLTVTSAQKNPTAFYLCASSLMTGDSPLHFGNGTRLTVT.

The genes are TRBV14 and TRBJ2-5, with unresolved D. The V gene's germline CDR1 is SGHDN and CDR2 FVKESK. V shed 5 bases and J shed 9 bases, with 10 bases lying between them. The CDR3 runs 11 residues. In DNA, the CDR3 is TGTGCCAGCAGCTCCGCCGCGGCCCAGTACTTC. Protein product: CASSSAAAQYF.

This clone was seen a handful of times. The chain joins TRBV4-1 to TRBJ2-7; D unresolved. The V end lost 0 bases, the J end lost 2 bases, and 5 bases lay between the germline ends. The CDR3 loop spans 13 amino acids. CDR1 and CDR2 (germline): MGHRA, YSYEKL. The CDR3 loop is CASSQEATYEQYF. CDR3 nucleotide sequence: TGCGCCAGCAGCCAAGAGGCCACCTACGAGCAGTACTTC.

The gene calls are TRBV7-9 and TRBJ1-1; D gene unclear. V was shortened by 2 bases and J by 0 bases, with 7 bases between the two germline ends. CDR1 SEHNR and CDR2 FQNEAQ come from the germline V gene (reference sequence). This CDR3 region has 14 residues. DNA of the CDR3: TGTGCCAGCAGCTTACACAGCATGAACACTGAAGCTTTCTTT. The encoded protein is CASSLHSMNTEAFF.

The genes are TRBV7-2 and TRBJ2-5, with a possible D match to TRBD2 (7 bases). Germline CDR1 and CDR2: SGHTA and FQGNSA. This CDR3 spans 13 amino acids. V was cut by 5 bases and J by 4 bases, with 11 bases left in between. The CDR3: CASSGGAGETQYF. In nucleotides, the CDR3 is TGTGCCAGCAGCGGGGGGGCCGGAGAGACCCAGTACTTC.

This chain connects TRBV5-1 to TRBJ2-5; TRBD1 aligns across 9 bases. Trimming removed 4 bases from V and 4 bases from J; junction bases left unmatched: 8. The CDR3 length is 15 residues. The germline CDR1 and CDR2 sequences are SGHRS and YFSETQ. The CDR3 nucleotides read TGCGCCAGCAGCCAAACAGGGGGCAGGGGAGAGACCCAGTACTTC. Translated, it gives CASSQTGGRGETQYF.

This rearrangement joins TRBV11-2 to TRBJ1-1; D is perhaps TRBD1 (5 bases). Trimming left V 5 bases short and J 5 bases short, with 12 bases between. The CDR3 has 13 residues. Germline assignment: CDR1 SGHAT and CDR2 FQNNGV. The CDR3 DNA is TGTGCCAGCAGCACCCAGGGAAGGACTGAAGCTTTCTTT. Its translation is CASSTQGRTEAFF.

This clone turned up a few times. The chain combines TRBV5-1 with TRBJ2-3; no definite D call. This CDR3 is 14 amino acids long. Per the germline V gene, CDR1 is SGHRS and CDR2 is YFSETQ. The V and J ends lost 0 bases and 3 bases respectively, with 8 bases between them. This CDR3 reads CASSLAQQTDTQYF. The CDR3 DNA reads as TGCGCCAGCAGCTTGGCCCAACAGACAGATACGCAGTATTTT.

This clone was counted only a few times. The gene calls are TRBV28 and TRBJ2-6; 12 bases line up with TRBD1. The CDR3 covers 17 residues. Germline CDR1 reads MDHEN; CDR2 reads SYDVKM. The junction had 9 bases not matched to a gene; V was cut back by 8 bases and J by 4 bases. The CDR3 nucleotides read TGTGCCAGCGGGGGGACAGGGGGCGCCCGAGGGGCCAACGTCCTGACTTTC. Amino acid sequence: CASGGTGGARGANVLTF. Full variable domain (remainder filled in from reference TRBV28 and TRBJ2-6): DVKVTQSSRYLVKRTGEKVFLECVQDMDHENMFWYRQDPGLGLRLIYFSYDVKMKEKGDIPEGYSVSREKKERFSLILESASTNQTSMYLCASGGTGGARGANVLTFGAGSRLTVL.

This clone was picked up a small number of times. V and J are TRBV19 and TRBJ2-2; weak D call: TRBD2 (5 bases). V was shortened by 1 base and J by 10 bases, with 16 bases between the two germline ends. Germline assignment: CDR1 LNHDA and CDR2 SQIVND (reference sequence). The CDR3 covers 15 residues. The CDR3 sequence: CASSIGGLVLVELFF. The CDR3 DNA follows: TGTGCCAGTAGTATAGGAGGACTGGTGTTAGTGGAGCTGTTTTTT.

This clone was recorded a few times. The CDR3 loop reads CASRVSNEQYF. CDR3 nucleotide sequence: TGTGCCAGCAGGGTAAGCAACGAGCAGTACTTC. This chain connects TRBV28 to TRBJ2-7; D unresolved. Germline V lookup: CDR1 MDHEN, CDR2 SYDVKM. Trimming removed 6 bases from V and 5 bases from J, with 8 bases in between. CDR3 size: 11 residues.